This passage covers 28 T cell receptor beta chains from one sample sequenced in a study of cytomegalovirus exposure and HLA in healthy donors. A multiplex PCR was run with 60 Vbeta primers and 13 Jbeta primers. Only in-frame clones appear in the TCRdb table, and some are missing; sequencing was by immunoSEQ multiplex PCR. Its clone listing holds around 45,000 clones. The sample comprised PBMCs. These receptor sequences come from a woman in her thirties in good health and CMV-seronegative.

As DNA, the CDR3 is TGCGCCAGCAGCCTCACGGACAGGGGTAGTCAGCCCCAGCATTTT. It codes for CASSLTDRGSQPQHF. The rearrangement links TRBV4-1 to TRBJ1-5; 9 positions match TRBD1. Germline assignment: CDR1 MGHRA and CDR2 YSYEKL. There are 15 residues in the CDR3. The trim removed 4 bases at V and 6 bases at J, leaving 7 bases unmatched.

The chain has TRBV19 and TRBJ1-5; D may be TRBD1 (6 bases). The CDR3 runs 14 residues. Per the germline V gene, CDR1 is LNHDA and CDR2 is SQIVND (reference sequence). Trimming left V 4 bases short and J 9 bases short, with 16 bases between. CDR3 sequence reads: CASSNGQPTGPQHF. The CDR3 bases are TGTGCCAGTAGTAACGGACAGCCGACAGGGCCCCAGCATTTT.

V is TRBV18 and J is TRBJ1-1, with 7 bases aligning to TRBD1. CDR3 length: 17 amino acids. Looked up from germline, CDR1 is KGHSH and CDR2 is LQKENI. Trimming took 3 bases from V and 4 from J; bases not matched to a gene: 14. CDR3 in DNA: TGTGCCAGCTCACCCCAAAGGGACAGACAACTCGGCACTGAAGCTTTCTTT. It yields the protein CASSPQRDRQLGTEAFF.

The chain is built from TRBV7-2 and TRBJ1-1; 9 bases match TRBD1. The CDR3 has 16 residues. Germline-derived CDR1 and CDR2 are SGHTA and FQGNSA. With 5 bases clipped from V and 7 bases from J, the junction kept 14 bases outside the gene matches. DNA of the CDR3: TGTGCCAGCAGCCAAACAGGGGGCGGTAAAGAAGATGAAGCTTTCTTT. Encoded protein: CASSQTGGGKEDEAFF.

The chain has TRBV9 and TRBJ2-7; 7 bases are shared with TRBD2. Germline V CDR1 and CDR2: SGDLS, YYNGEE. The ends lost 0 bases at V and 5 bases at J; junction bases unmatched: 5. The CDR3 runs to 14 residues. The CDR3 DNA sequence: TGTGCCAGCAGCGTAGGCGGGAGCGGGGACGAGCAGTACTTC. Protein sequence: CASSVGGSGDEQYF.

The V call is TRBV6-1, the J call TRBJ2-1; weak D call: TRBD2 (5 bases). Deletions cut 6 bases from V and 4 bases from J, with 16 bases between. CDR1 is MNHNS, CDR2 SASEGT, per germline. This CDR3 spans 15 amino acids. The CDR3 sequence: CASRRGQVGYNEQFF. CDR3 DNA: TGTGCCAGCAGACGCGGGCAGGTGGGGTACAATGAGCAGTTCTTC.

CDR3 region: CASSPGTGGEQYF. The CDR3 nucleotides read TGTGCCAGCAGTCCCGGGACAGGGGGCGAGCAGTACTTC. V is TRBV6-5 and J is TRBJ2-7; 11 bases are shared with TRBD1. The CDR3 runs to 13 residues. The J segment lost 6 bases and the V segment lost 5 bases, leaving 3 bases of the junction unmatched. Germline V gene sequence: CDR1 MNHEY, CDR2 SVGAGI.

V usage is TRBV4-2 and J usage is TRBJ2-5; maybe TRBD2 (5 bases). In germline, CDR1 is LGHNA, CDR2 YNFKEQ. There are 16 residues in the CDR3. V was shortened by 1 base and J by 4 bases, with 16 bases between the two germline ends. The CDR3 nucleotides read TGTGCCAGCAGCCAAGTCCTAACTAGTCTGCTAGAGACCCAGTACTTC. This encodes CASSQVLTSLLETQYF.

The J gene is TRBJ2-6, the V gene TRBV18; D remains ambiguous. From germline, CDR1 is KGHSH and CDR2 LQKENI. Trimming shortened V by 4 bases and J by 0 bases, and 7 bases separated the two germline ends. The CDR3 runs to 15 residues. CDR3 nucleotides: TGTGCCAGCTCACAAATCAGCTCTGGGGCCAACGTCCTGACTTTC. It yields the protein CASSQISSGANVLTF. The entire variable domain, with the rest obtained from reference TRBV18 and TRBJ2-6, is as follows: NAGVMQNPRHLVRRRGQEARLRCSPMKGHSHVYWYRQLPEEGLKFMVYLQKENIIDESGMPKERFSAEFPKEGPSILRIQQVVRGDSAAYFCASSQISSGANVLTFGAGSRLTVL.

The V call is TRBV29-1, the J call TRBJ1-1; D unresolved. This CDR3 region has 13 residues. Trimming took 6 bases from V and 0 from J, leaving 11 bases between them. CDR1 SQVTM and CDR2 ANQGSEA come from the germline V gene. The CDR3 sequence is CSVEPRMNTEAFF. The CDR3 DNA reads TGCAGCGTGGAACCTAGGATGAACACTGAAGCTTTCTTT.

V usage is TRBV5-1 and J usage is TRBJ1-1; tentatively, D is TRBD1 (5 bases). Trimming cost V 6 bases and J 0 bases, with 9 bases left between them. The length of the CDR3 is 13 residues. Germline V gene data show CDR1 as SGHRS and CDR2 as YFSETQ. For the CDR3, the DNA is TGCGCCAGCAAGGCGGACATGAACACTGAAGCTTTCTTT. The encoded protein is CASKADMNTEAFF.

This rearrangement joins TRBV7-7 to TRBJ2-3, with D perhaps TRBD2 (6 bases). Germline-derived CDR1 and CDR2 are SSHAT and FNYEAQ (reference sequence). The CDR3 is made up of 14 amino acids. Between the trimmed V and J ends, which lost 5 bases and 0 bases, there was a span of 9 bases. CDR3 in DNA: TGTGCCAGCAGCCGAGGGACTAGCACAGATACGCAGTATTTT. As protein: CASSRGTSTDTQYF. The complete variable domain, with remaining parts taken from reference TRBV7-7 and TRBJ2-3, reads GAGVSQSPRYKVTKRGQDVTLRCDPISSHATLYWYQQALGQGPEFLTYFNYEAQPDKSGLPSDRFSAERPEGSISTLTIQRTEQRDSAMYRCASSRGTSTDTQYFGPGTRLTVL.

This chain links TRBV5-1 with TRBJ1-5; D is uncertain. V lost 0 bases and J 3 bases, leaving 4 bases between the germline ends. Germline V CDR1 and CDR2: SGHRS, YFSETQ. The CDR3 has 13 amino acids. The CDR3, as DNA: TGCGCCAGCAGCTTGGGAGCCAATCAGCCCCAGCATTTT. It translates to CASSLGANQPQHF.

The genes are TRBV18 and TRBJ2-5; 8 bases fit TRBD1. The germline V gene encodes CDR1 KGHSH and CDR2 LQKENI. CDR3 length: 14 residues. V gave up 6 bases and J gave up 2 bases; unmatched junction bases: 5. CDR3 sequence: CASSRTGWQETQYF. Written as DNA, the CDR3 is TGTGCCAGCTCGCGGACAGGGTGGCAAGAGACCCAGTACTTC.

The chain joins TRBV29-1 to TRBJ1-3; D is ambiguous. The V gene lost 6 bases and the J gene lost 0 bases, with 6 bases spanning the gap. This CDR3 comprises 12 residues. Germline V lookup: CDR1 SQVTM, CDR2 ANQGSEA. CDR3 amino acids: CSVAISGNTIYF. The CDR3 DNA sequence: TGCAGCGTAGCAATCTCTGGAAACACCATATATTTT.

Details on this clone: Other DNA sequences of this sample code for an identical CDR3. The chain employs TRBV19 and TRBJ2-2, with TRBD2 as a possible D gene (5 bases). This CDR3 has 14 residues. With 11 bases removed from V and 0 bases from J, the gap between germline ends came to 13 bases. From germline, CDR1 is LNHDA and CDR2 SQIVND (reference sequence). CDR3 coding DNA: TGTGCCGTCCCGGAGGCCACGAACACCGGGGAGCTGTTTTTT. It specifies CAVPEATNTGELFF.

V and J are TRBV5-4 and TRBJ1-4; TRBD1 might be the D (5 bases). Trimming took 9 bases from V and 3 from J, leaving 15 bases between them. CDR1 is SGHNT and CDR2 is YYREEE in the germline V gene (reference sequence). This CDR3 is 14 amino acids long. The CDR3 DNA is TGTGCCACCAAACTTCAGGGTCCTAATGAAAAACTGTTTTTT. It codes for CATKLQGPNEKLFF.

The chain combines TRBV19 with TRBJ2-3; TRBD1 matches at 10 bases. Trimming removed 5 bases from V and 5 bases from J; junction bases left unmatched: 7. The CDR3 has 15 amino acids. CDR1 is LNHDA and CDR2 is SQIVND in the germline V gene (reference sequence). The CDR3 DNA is TGTGCCAGTAGTTTGGGACAGGGGTTCTTAGATACGCAGTATTTT. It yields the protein CASSLGQGFLDTQYF.

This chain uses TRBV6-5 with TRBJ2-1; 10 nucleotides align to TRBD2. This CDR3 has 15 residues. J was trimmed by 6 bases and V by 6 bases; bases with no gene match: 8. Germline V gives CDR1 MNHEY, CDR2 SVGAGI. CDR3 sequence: CASSYGTSVLNEQFF. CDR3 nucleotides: TGTGCCAGCAGCTACGGGACTAGCGTCCTCAATGAGCAGTTCTTC.

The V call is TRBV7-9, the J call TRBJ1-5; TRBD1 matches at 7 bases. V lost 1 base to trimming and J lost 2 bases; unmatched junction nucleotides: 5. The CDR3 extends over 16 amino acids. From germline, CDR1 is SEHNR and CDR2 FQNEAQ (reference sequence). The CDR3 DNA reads TGTGCCAGCAGCTTAGGGTACAGGGGAGGCAATCAGCCCCAGCATTTT. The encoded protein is CASSLGYRGGNQPQHF.

The CDR3 sequence is CASSIGGQNYEQYF. CDR3 coding DNA: TGTGCCAGTAGTATCGGGGGACAGAACTACGAGCAGTACTTC. This chain uses TRBV19 with TRBJ2-7; D might be TRBD1 (7 bases). Trimming stripped 3 bases from V and 3 bases from J, with 12 bases between. The CDR3 loop spans 14 amino acids. The germline V gene has CDR1 LNHDA and CDR2 SQIVND (reference sequence).

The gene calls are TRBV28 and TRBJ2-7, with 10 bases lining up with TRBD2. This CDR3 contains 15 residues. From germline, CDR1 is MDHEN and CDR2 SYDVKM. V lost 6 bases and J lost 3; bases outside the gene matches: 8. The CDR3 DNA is TGTGCCAGCAGAACTAGCGGGATCACCCACTACGAGCAGTACTTC. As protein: CASRTSGITHYEQYF.

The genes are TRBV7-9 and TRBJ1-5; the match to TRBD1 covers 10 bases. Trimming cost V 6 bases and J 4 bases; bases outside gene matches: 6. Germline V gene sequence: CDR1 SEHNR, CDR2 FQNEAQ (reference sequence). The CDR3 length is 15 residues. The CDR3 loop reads CASSRTGGGNQPQHF. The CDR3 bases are TGTGCCAGCAGTAGGACAGGGGGAGGTAATCAGCCCCAGCATTTT.

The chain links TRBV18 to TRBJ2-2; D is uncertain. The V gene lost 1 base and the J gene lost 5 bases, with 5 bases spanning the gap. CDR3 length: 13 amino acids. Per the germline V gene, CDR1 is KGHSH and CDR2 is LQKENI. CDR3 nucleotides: TGTGCCAGCTCACCACGTTCGACCGGGGAGCTGTTTTTT. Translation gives CASSPRSTGELFF. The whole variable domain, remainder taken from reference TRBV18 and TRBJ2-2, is NAGVMQNPRHLVRRRGQEARLRCSPMKGHSHVYWYRQLPEEGLKFMVYLQKENIIDESGMPKERFSAEFPKEGPSILRIQQVVRGDSAAYFCASSPRSTGELFFGEGSRLTVL.

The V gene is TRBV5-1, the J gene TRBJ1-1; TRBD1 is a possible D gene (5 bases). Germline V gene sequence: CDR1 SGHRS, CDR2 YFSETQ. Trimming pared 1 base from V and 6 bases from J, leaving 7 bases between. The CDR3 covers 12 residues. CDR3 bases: TGCGCCAGCAGCTTGTCGGGGGCTGAAGCTTTCTTT. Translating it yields CASSLSGAEAFF.

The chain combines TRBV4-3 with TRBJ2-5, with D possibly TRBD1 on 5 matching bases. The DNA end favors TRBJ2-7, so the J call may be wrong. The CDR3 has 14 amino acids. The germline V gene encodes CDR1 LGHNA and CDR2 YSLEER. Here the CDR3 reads CASSQGKGNYEQYF. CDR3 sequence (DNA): TGCGCCAGCAGCCAAGGAAAGGGGAACTACGAGCAGTACTTC.

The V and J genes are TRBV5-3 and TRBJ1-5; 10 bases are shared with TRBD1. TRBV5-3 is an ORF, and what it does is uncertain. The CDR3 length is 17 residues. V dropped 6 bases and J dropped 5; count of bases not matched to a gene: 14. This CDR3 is CARTRPEGQGMYQPQHF. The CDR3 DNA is TGTGCCAGAACCCGTCCAGAGGGACAGGGGATGTATCAGCCCCAGCATTTT.

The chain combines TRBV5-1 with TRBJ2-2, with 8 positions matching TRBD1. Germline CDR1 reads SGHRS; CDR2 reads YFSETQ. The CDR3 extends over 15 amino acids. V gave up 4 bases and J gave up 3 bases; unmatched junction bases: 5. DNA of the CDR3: TGCGCCAGCAGCCCCGGACAGGGATACACCGGGGAGCTGTTTTTT. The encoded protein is CASSPGQGYTGELFF.